This TCR beta chain appears in the sequencing data of a study of control samples from healthy donors and cancer patients. Using immunoSEQ multiplex PCR, the repertoire was profiled, and TCRdb retains in-frame clones only, with some absent. The sample holds approximately 100,000 clones, around 80% seen once. CDR3 size: 17 residues. Deletions cut 5 bases from V and 4 bases from J, with 23 bases between. Germline V gene lookup returns CDR1 SGHVS and CDR2 FNYEAQ. This sequence joins TRBV7-6 and TRBJ1-1, with D tentatively TRBD1 (5 bases). The origin of this receptor is a man aged 55 to 70 in good health. Input material: blood. Written as DNA, the CDR3 is TGTGCCAGCAGCCGTAAACCGGGACCTAATCTGGGCACTGAAGCTTTCTTT. Its protein product is CASSRKPGPNLGTEAFF.